This T cell receptor (beta chain) derives from a study of control samples from healthy donors and cancer patients. The CDR3 has 13 residues. Germline V lookup: CDR1 LNHDA, CDR2 SQIVND (reference sequence). Trimming stripped 3 bases from V and 5 bases from J, with 8 bases between. TCRdb's copy holds only in-frame clones and misses some; the assay was immunoSEQ multiplex PCR. This sample yields tens of thousands of clones, of which about 88% are seen a single time; just under 40% belongs to the top ten. The chain has TRBV19 and TRBJ2-1; the D gene could be TRBD1 or TRBD2 (5 bases each). This receptor was taken from a man aged 50 to 60 with head and neck cancer. Source material: PBMCs. The DNA for the CDR3 is TGTGCCAGTAGTATCCGAGGGGACAATGAGCAGTTCTTC. Translating it yields CASSIRGDNEQFF.